This TCR beta chain was found in a study of blood T cell repertoires in COVID-19. Across the study: The United States, Italy and Spain were the sources of the acute and convalescent COVID-19 samples. Sources were T cells, B-cell-depleted T cells, or PBMCs; the material itself was cDNA or gDNA.

In the original processing: Cell counts per sample came from amplifying reference gene primers. Profiled with immunoSEQ multiplex PCR; TCRdb holds only in-frame clones, not every one. D and trimming were read from the DNA, whereas the V and J calls and clone size are those reported in that table. Of hundreds of thousands of clones listed, roughly 84% were seen once; the top ten hold around 6.5%. Trimming pared 4 bases from V and 5 bases from J, leaving 17 bases between. This CDR3 contains 14 residues. Germline V gene data show CDR1 as GTSNPN and CDR2 as SVGIG (reference sequence). This TCR came from a woman aged 40 to 50 who had recovered from COVID-19. Sequenced material: PBMCs or T cells enriched from blood (not recorded which). The rearrangement uses TRBV30 and TRBJ1-1; perhaps TRBD1 as D (5 bases). CDR3 sequence reads: CAWNVRGLGTEAFF. CDR3 DNA: TGTGCCTGGAACGTAAGGGGACTCGGGACTGAAGCTTTCTTT.